This T cell receptor beta chain was sequenced in a study of T-cell reconstitution after alpha-beta-depleted transplantation in children. As it was prepared, the TCRbeta library received unique molecular identifiers. TCRdb used MiXCR to reprocess the PCR reads, holding one entry per CDR3 protein. Of a few hundred thousand distinct CDR3 sequences detected, roughly 11% appear once; the ten largest clones hold around 24%. Overall study findings and caveats: At day 60, the high TCRbeta diversity found in some patients originated from recipient T cells and thymic progenitors that had survived. Newly generated T cells supplied most T-cell counts and diversity one year post-transplant. It was reported that alpha-beta T cells came from several hundred expanded graft clones (about two months after transplant).

This clonotype occurred many times. Its antigen is still unknown. Germline CDR1 and CDR2: LNHDA and SQIVND (reference sequence). The ends lost 4 bases at V and 3 bases at J; junction bases unmatched: 7. The CDR3 covers 15 residues. The sequence was obtained from a male patient aged 2 to 9 who had a stem cell transplant for chronic granulomatous disease, so the T cells may come from the graft donor. This chain connects TRBV19 to TRBJ2-3, with 7 bases aligning to TRBD2. The specimen comprised peripheral blood, sampled 180 days after TCRalphabeta/CD19-depleted stem cell transplant. The chain's CDR3 is CASSSGRMSTDTQYF. CDR3 coding DNA: TGTGCCAGTAGTAGCGGGAGAATGAGTACAGATACGCAGTATTTT.